A single T cell receptor (beta chain) is shown here with its context. V lost 2 bases and J lost 3, with 14 bases in between. Germline V gene data show CDR1 as KGHSY and CDR2 as FQNENV. This CDR3 comprises 15 residues. Only in-frame clones appear in the TCRdb table, and some are missing; sequencing was by immunoSEQ multiplex PCR. The sample has under 85,000 clones; 70% to 85% are singletons. These data are taken from a study of control samples from healthy donors and cancer patients. The source is a man aged 60 to 69 with head and neck cancer. The source material was PBMCs. The genes are TRBV16 and TRBJ2-7; D is possibly TRBD2 (6 bases). The CDR3 sequence is CASSQGVQGGYEQYF. CDR3 DNA sequence: TGTGCCAGCAGCCAAGGGGTGCAGGGAGGCTACGAGCAGTACTTC.